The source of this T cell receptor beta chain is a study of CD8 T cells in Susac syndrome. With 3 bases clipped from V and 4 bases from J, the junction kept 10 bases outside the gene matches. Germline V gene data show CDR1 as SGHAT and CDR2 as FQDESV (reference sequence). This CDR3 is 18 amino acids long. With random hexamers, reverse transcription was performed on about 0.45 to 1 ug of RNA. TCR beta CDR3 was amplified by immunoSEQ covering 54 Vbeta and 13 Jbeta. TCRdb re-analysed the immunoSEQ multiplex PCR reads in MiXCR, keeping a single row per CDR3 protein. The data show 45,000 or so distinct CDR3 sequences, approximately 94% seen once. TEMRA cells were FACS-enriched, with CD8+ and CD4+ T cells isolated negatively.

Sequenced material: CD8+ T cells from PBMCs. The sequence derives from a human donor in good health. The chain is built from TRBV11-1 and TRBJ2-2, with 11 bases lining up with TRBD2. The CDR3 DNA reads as TGTGCCAGCAGCTTGACTAGCGGGAATCTTATCCTCACCGGGGAGCTGTTTTTT. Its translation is CASSLTSGNLILTGELFF.